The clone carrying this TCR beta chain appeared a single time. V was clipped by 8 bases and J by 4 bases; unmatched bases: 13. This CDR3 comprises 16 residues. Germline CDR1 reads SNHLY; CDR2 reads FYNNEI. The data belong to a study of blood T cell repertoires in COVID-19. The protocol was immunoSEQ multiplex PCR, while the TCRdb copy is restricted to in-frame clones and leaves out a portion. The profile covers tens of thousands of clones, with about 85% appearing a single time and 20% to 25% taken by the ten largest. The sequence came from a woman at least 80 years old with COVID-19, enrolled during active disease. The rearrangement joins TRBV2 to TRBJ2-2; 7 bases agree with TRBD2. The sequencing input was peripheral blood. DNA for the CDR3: TGTGCCAGCGGGAGACTGGGGGGGGTTTCCACCGGGGAGCTGTTTTTT. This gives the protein CASGRLGGVSTGELFF.